This T cell receptor (beta chain) was sequenced for a study of blood T cells in healthy people across ages. The CDR3 has 13 residues. Germline lookup yields CDR1 LGHNA and CDR2 YSLEER. The ends were cut back, 0 bases at V and 3 bases at J, with 6 bases in the middle. This clonotype was observed many times. Antigen unknown. With a J-beta primer mix and a sample-barcoded 5' primer, a second PCR ran 7 to 11 cycles. Each CDR3 protein gets one entry after TCRdb re-called the 5' RACE reads with MiXCR. The repertoire has about a million distinct CDR3 sequences, more than 30% of them found once; the top ten carry around 13%. Overall study findings and caveats: Donor CMV infection status was unknown, possibly confounding age-related changes in expanded clonotypes. The recorded TCR beta diversity per million T cells decreased in a roughly linear manner with age.

Specimen: blood. The chain is built from TRBV4-3 and TRBJ2-7; no clear D. The sequence was collected from a man between 18 and 35 years old in good health. The CDR3 reads CASSQERDYEQYF. For the CDR3, the DNA is TGCGCCAGCAGCCAAGAGAGAGACTACGAGCAGTACTTC.